The 10 T cell receptor beta chains reported below all come from one sample, sequenced in a study of Tregs in tolerant kidney transplant recipients. Assay used: immunoSEQ multiplex PCR; TCRdb lists only in-frame clones, some missing. The sample has some 65,000 clones; less than 90% are singletons. Source material: CD4+ T cells from blood. Source of these receptors: a human donor in good health.

This clone showed up just once. The gene calls are TRBV6-5 and TRBJ2-3; the match to TRBD2 covers 12 bases. J was trimmed by 6 bases and V by 5 bases; bases with no gene match: 6. From germline, CDR1 is MNHEY and CDR2 SVGAGI. This CDR3 region has 15 residues. The CDR3 sequence: CASSILAGGSDTQYF. In DNA, the CDR3 is TGTGCCAGCAGTATTCTAGCGGGAGGGTCCGATACGCAGTATTTT.

At least ten counts were recorded for this clone. The CDR3 DNA reads TGTGCCAGCAGCCGAGACAGGGCTGGCAATCAGCCCCAGCATTTT. This codes for CASSRDRAGNQPQHF. The V and J genes are TRBV6-6 and TRBJ1-5; 7 nucleotides agree with TRBD1. The V and J ends lost 6 bases and 2 bases, in that order; junction bases with no gene match: 7. Germline V CDR1 and CDR2: MNHNY, SVGAGI (reference sequence). CDR3 length: 15 residues.

This clone has more than one count but fewer than ten. This rearrangement joins TRBV14 to TRBJ2-3; D gene uncertain. The germline V gene has CDR1 SGHDN and CDR2 FVKESK. The CDR3 is 14 residues long. V was clipped by 4 bases and J by 5 bases, with 13 bases between them. Here the CDR3 reads CASSRSLQGDTQYF. The CDR3 DNA follows: TGTGCCAGCAGCCGTTCTTTACAAGGAGATACGCAGTATTTT.

This rearrangement joins TRBV15 to TRBJ2-3; 9 bases are a match to TRBD2. The CDR3 sequence is 18 residues long. Trimming removed 2 bases from V and 4 bases from J; junction bases left unmatched: 13. Germline V gene sequence: CDR1 LNHNV, CDR2 YYDKDF (reference sequence). The CDR3 DNA reads TGTGCCACCAGCAGACAGAAACTTAGCGGGGGTAAATCAGATACGCAGTATTTT. Its translation: CATSRQKLSGGKSDTQYF.

This chain joins TRBV5-6 and TRBJ1-2; 9 bases align to TRBD1. The CDR3 sequence is 16 residues long. CDR1 is SGHDT, CDR2 YYEEEE, per germline. J was trimmed by 4 bases and V by 4 bases; bases with no gene match: 11. DNA for the CDR3: TGTGCCAGCAGCCTGACCTCGGGACAGGGTGTCTATGGCTACACCTTC. Protein sequence: CASSLTSGQGVYGYTF.

This clone showed up just once. One end of the junction fails to match germline, which may point to a read error. The chain carries TRBV6-5 and TRBJ2-5; TRBD2 matches 8 bases. This CDR3 is 15 amino acids long. CDR1 is MNHEY and CDR2 is SVGAGI in the germline V gene. CDR3 region: CSSSLSGTRGETQYF. The CDR3 coding sequence is TGTTCCAGCAGTTTATCCGGGACTAGGGGGGAGACCCAGTACTTC.

The chain couples TRBV14 to TRBJ1-4, with 7 bases that match TRBD1. Germline V gene lookup returns CDR1 SGHDN and CDR2 FVKESK. The CDR3 extends over 13 amino acids. With V trimmed by 4 bases and J by 10 bases, 6 bases remained unmatched. CDR3 amino acids: CASSPVQGGKLFF. The CDR3, as DNA: TGTGCCAGCAGCCCGGTGCAGGGGGGAAAACTGTTTTTT.

The chain employs TRBV11-3 and TRBJ2-4; a weak D match, TRBD2 (6 bases). The length of the CDR3 is 18 residues. Germline V CDR1 and CDR2: SGHNT, YENEEA. The V and J ends lost 0 bases and 0 bases respectively, with 15 bases between them. CDR3 region: CASSLEGRRELAKNIQYF. CDR3 in DNA: TGTGCCAGCAGCTTAGAGGGTAGGAGGGAACTAGCCAAAAACATTCAGTACTTC.

V is TRBV11-3 and J is TRBJ2-1; 7 bases fit TRBD1. Germline CDR1 and CDR2: SGHNT and YENEEA. This CDR3 has 16 amino acids. Trimming removed 8 bases from V and 7 bases from J; junction bases left unmatched: 17. DNA for the CDR3: TGTGCCAGCTCCCCGGGACAGTGGGGTAGTGATAATGAGCAGTTCTTC. Amino acid sequence: CASSPGQWGSDNEQFF.

The chain uses TRBV2 and TRBJ2-7; 12 bases are a match to TRBD2. V shed 6 bases, J shed 6 bases, and the junction held 6 bases outside the gene matches. Germline values: CDR1 SNHLY, CDR2 FYNNEI. The CDR3 is 14 residues long. The CDR3 bases are TGTGCCAGCAGCGCTAGCGGGAGGGGGGGCGAGCAGTACTTC. Encoded protein: CASSASGRGGEQYF.